These 2 T cell receptor beta chains were all obtained from the same sample, sequenced in a study of Ad26.COV2.S vaccination and SARS-CoV-2 variants. Indicated treatment: some 20 received Ad26.COV2.S at low or high dose, single or two shots; 5 received placebo; per-sample allocation not given. Sampling occurred on day 63 after the first vaccine or placebo injection. This table comes from immunoSEQ multiplex PCR, and its TCRdb copy is limited to in-frame clones, with some not included. The data contain roughly 450,000 clones, around 90% of them singletons. The sample was peripheral blood, taken in a trial of Ad26.COV2.S vaccine versus placebo. The receptors were gathered from a person between 18 and 59 years old who received the Ad26.COV2.S COVID-19 vaccine or a placebo.

The gene calls are TRBV27 and TRBJ1-1; TRBD1 agrees at 7 bases. Germline trimming cut 5 bases from V and 5 bases from J; bases unmatched to any gene: 8. The germline V gene has CDR1 MNHEY and CDR2 SMNVEV (reference sequence). The CDR3 totals 14 residues. The CDR3 spells CASSRDRVGTEAFF. The CDR3 DNA follows: TGTGCCAGCAGTCGAGACAGGGTAGGGACTGAAGCTTTCTTT.

The chain recombines TRBV5-5 with TRBJ1-4; the D is unclear. Germline CDR1 and CDR2: SGHKS and YYEKEE (reference sequence). Trimming removed 0 bases at V and 7 bases at J, with 7 bases between. This CDR3 has 13 amino acids. CDR3 amino acids: CASSLEWSEKLFF. In nucleotides, the CDR3 is TGTGCCAGCAGCTTGGAATGGAGTGAAAAACTGTTTTTT.